The 31 T cell receptor beta chains in this list originate from one sample, sequenced in a study of chemoradiotherapy in HPV16-positive cancers. Only in-frame clones appear in the TCRdb table, and some are missing; sequencing was by immunoSEQ multiplex PCR. The table records under 35,000 clones, about 87% of them present only once. Sequencing was performed on blood, taken from a patient who underwent chemoradiotherapy. Every receptor here comes from a human donor with HPV-associated anogenital cancer.

This clone was counted once. The gene calls are TRBV6-1 and TRBJ2-5, with TRBD2 matching 7 bases. Trimming cost V 3 bases and J 7 bases; bases outside gene matches: 20. CDR1 is MNHNS and CDR2 is SASEGT in the germline V gene. This CDR3 contains 18 residues. CDR3 in DNA: TGTGCCAGCAGTGAGGGTTGGGCGGGAGTTGGTCTCCCAGCGACCCAGTACTTC. Translated, it gives CASSEGWAGVGLPATQYF.

The chain combines TRBV11-2 with TRBJ2-7; perhaps TRBD1 as D (5 bases). CDR1 is SGHAT, CDR2 FQNNGV, per germline. The CDR3 runs to 15 residues. V lost 7 bases to trimming and J lost 0 bases, with 16 bases between them. The CDR3: CASTLTDQASYEQYF. CDR3 in DNA: TGTGCCAGCACCTTGACAGACCAAGCCTCCTACGAGCAGTACTTC. Supplemented by reference TRBV11-2 and TRBJ2-7, the full variable domain reads EAGVAQSPRYKIIEKRQSVAFWCNPISGHATLYWYQQILGQGPKLLIQFQNNGVVDDSQLPKDRFSAERLKGVDSTLKIQPAKLEDSAVYLCASTLTDQASYEQYFGPGTRLTVT.

The rearrangement uses TRBV20-1 and TRBJ2-7; D might be TRBD1 or TRBD2, each matching 6 bases. The CDR3 sequence is 11 residues long. Trimming shortened V by 7 bases and J by 3 bases, and 10 bases separated the two germline ends. In germline, CDR1 is DFQATT, CDR2 SNEGSKA (reference sequence). The CDR3 DNA follows: TGCAGTGAAAAGGGGGGCTACGAGCAGTACTTC. Protein product: CSEKGGYEQYF.

The J gene is TRBJ2-7, the V gene TRBV5-1; 10 bases match TRBD2. With V trimmed by 1 base and J by 5 bases, 12 bases remained unmatched. Per germline, CDR1 SGHRS and CDR2 YFSETQ. This CDR3 is 17 amino acids long. CDR3: CASSLRSLAGVIHEQYF. Written as DNA, the CDR3 is TGCGCCAGCAGCTTGAGGTCTCTAGCGGGAGTAATCCACGAGCAGTACTTC.

The gene calls are TRBV4-2 and TRBJ2-5; the match to TRBD2 covers 8 bases. Germline assignment: CDR1 LGHNA and CDR2 YNFKEQ. J lost 4 bases, V lost 0 bases, and 4 bases had no gene match. The CDR3 spans 15 residues. As DNA, the CDR3 is TGTGCCAGCAGCCAAGAGGGGCGGGGGGTAGAGACCCAGTACTTC. It is translated as CASSQEGRGVETQYF.

The V and J genes are TRBV7-6 and TRBJ1-2, with a possible D match to TRBD1 (5 bases). Germline values: CDR1 SGHVS, CDR2 FNYEAQ. V lost 7 bases to trimming and J lost 4 bases, with 19 bases between them. This CDR3 spans 15 amino acids. The CDR3 region has the DNA TGTGCCAGCACTCTAGGGACGGAACCGGGCTATGGCTACACCTTC. Protein sequence: CASTLGTEPGYGYTF.

The chain couples TRBV19 to TRBJ2-1; the D gene could be TRBD1 or TRBD2 (5 bases each). From germline, CDR1 is LNHDA and CDR2 SQIVND (reference sequence). Trimming took off 6 bases at V and 3 bases at J, with 15 bases between the two ends. The length of the CDR3 is 15 residues. In nucleotides, the CDR3 is TGTGCCAGTAGCCCCTCCGGGACGAACTACAATGAGCAGTTCTTC. It is translated as CASSPSGTNYNEQFF.

There are a few counts of this clone. V is TRBV10-1 and J is TRBJ2-7, with a tentative D call TRBD1 (6 bases). This CDR3 has 14 amino acids. The ends were cut back, 2 bases at V and 4 bases at J, with 12 bases in the middle. Per the germline V gene, CDR1 is WNHNN and CDR2 is SYGVQD (reference sequence). The CDR3: CASSETGIGYEQYF. The CDR3 DNA is TGCGCCAGCAGTGAGACAGGGATCGGGTACGAGCAGTACTTC.

The gene calls are TRBV18 and TRBJ1-1; 11 nucleotides line up with TRBD1. Losses at the gene ends were 3 bases for V and 4 bases for J; bases not matched to a gene: 7. The CDR3 extends over 16 amino acids. CDR1 and CDR2 (germline): KGHSH, LQKENI. CDR3 loop: CASSPGQGAGRTEAFF. CDR3 sequence (DNA): TGTGCCAGCTCACCCGGACAGGGGGCGGGTCGCACTGAAGCTTTCTTT.

The genes are TRBV7-9 and TRBJ2-2; 10 positions agree with TRBD2. V trimming: 5 bases; J trimming: 6 bases; junction bases outside the gene matches: 6. Germline assignment: CDR1 SEHNR and CDR2 FQNEAQ (reference sequence). CDR3 length: 15 residues. CDR3 sequence reads: CASSTQRGGPGELFF. DNA of the CDR3: TGTGCCAGCAGCACCCAGCGGGGGGGGCCCGGGGAGCTGTTTTTT.

The gene calls are TRBV2 and TRBJ1-6; D possibly corresponds to TRBD1 (5 bases). The ends were cut back, 6 bases at V and 8 bases at J, with 17 bases in the middle. Germline values: CDR1 SNHLY, CDR2 FYNNEI. The CDR3 length is 15 residues. CDR3 region: CASSPLGGSDSPLHF. The CDR3 DNA is TGTGCCAGCAGCCCATTGGGGGGTTCGGATTCACCCCTCCACTTT.

The CDR3 sequence: CASRPGGSHYGYTF. CDR3 nucleotide sequence: TGTGCCAGCCGCCCGGGAGGGTCCCATTATGGCTACACCTTC. V and J are TRBV27 and TRBJ1-2; no firm D call. Germline lookup yields CDR1 MNHEY and CDR2 SMNVEV (reference sequence). The CDR3 is made up of 14 amino acids. V was shortened by 8 bases and J by 5 bases, with 18 bases between the two germline ends.

In the case of this clone: Distinct nucleotide sequences in the sample also encode this CDR3. The CDR3 nucleotides read TGTGCCAGTAGTCCGGATGGCCAGGGGCACGAAAAACTGTTTTTT. This encodes CASSPDGQGHEKLFF. The V gene is TRBV19, the J gene TRBJ1-4; D may be TRBD1 (6 bases). This CDR3 spans 15 amino acids. Germline CDR1 and CDR2: LNHDA and SQIVND (reference sequence). Trimming took 5 bases from V and 8 from J, leaving 18 bases between them.

This sequence joins TRBV28 and TRBJ2-5, with D tentatively TRBD1 or TRBD2 (5 bases each). The CDR3 runs 16 residues. CDR1 is MDHEN and CDR2 is SYDVKM in the germline V gene. V gave up 3 bases and J gave up 1 base, with 15 bases separating them. In DNA form, the CDR3 reads TGTGCCAGCAGTTTCTTCCAGGACGGGGCCCAAGAGACCCAGTACTTC. It specifies CASSFFQDGAQETQYF.

The genes are TRBV9 and TRBJ2-7; 8 nucleotides line up with TRBD1. The germline gives CDR1 SGDLS, CDR2 YYNGEE. The ends lost 0 bases at V and 5 bases at J; junction bases unmatched: 10. The CDR3 has 16 amino acids. CDR3 sequence reads: CASSVGRKTGVDEQYF. CDR3 DNA: TGTGCCAGCAGCGTAGGACGGAAGACAGGGGTGGACGAGCAGTACTTC.

This clone was observed a few times. The chain has TRBV7-8 and TRBJ1-3; tentatively, D is TRBD1 (6 bases). This CDR3 has 17 residues. Germline V gene lookup returns CDR1 SGHVS and CDR2 FQNEAQ. Trimming cost V 1 base and J 2 bases, with 15 bases left between them. The CDR3 reads CASSLGGLRQAGNTIYF. In DNA, the CDR3 is TGTGCCAGCAGCTTAGGGGGACTCCGACAGGCTGGAAACACCATATATTTT.

This sequence joins TRBV19 and TRBJ2-2; the D is unclear. V lost 3 bases and J lost 1, with 9 bases in between. CDR1 and CDR2 from the germline V gene are LNHDA and SQIVND (reference sequence). The CDR3 is 15 amino acids. The CDR3 is CASSIMNMNTGELFF. CDR3 coding DNA: TGTGCCAGTAGTATTATGAATATGAACACCGGGGAGCTGTTTTTT.

This chain uses TRBV18 with TRBJ1-1; 9 bases are shared with TRBD1. The CDR3 runs 16 residues. Trimming at V came to 1 base and at J to 3 bases, leaving 6 bases not matched to a gene. Germline CDR1 KGHSH, CDR2 LQKENI. The CDR3 sequence: CASSPHIQGADTEAFF. The CDR3 DNA follows: TGTGCCAGCTCACCACACATACAGGGGGCGGACACTGAAGCTTTCTTT.

The gene calls are TRBV19 and TRBJ2-7; D perhaps matches TRBD1 (6 bases). The CDR3 spans 14 residues. The V gene's germline CDR1 is LNHDA and CDR2 SQIVND (reference sequence). With 6 bases removed from V and 6 bases from J, the gap between germline ends came to 18 bases. CDR3 in DNA: TGTGCCAGTAGACCGAATACAGGGTTTGGCGAGCAGTACTTC. It encodes CASRPNTGFGEQYF.

V gene TRBV19 combines with J gene TRBJ1-1; weak D call: TRBD1 (6 bases). The CDR3 sequence is 13 residues long. Germline CDR1 reads LNHDA; CDR2 reads SQIVND (reference sequence). The ends were cut back, 7 bases at V and 6 bases at J, with 15 bases in the middle. CDR3 sequence: CASITRGLAEAFF. As DNA, the CDR3 is TGTGCCAGTATTACCAGGGGATTAGCTGAAGCTTTCTTT.

V is TRBV7-2 and J is TRBJ1-1, with TRBD1 as a possible D gene (6 bases). The CDR3 is 14 residues long. The V gene lost 4 bases and the J gene lost 1 base, with 10 bases spanning the gap. The germline V gene has CDR1 SGHTA and CDR2 FQGNSA. CDR3 in DNA: TGTGCCAGCAGCTCTCGGACAGAGAACACTGAAGCTTTCTTT. Protein sequence: CASSSRTENTEAFF. Full variable domain (missing parts from reference TRBV7-2 and TRBJ1-1): GAGVSQSPSNKVTEKGKDVELRCDPISGHTALYWYRQSLGQGLEFLIYFQGNSAPDKSGLPSDRFSAERTGGSVSTLTIQRTQQEDSAVYLCASSSRTENTEAFFGQGTRLTVV.

This chain uses TRBV28 with TRBJ1-2, with D maybe TRBD1 (6 bases). Trimming shortened V by 4 bases and J by 7 bases, and 16 bases separated the two germline ends. The CDR3 is 14 residues long. Germline V gene data show CDR1 as MDHEN and CDR2 as SYDVKM. CDR3 DNA: TGTGCCAGCAGTTCCCCGGGGGGCAGGGCTGGCTACACCTTC. It encodes CASSSPGGRAGYTF.

V gene TRBV9 combines with J gene TRBJ1-2; the D gene is possibly TRBD1 (6 bases). The ends were cut back, 4 bases at V and 7 bases at J, with 23 bases in the middle. Germline V gene sequence: CDR1 SGDLS, CDR2 YYNGEE. The CDR3 length is 16 residues. CDR3 coding DNA: TGTGCCAGCAGCATACGGGACACCCCAAAGGGATCTGGCTACACCTTC. Translated: CASSIRDTPKGSGYTF. The whole variable domain, remainder taken from reference TRBV9 and TRBJ1-2, is DSGVTQTPKHLITATGQRVTLRCSPRSGDLSVYWYQQSLDQGLQFLIQYYNGEERAKGNILERFSAQQFPDLHSELNLSSLELGDSALYFCASSIRDTPKGSGYTFGSGTRLTVV.

The CDR3 is CASSSPGSGANVLTF. The DNA for the CDR3 is TGTGCCAGCAGCTCCCCGGGGTCTGGGGCCAACGTCCTGACTTTC. J is TRBJ2-6 and V is TRBV5-4, with a tentative D call TRBD2 (5 bases). V was pared by 3 bases and J by 1 base, with 8 bases between. CDR3 length: 15 residues. The V gene's germline CDR1 is SGHNT and CDR2 YYREEE (reference sequence).

This sequence joins TRBV28 and TRBJ2-5, with 10 positions matching TRBD2. Losses at the gene ends were 5 bases for V and 5 bases for J; bases not matched to a gene: 8. Germline V gives CDR1 MDHEN, CDR2 SYDVKM. The CDR3 covers 15 residues. Here the CDR3 reads CASSASGRGSETQYF. The DNA of the CDR3 is TGTGCCAGCAGTGCTAGCGGGAGAGGTTCGGAGACCCAGTACTTC.

The chain combines TRBV6-1 with TRBJ2-5; 7 nucleotides line up with TRBD1. The germline gives CDR1 MNHNS, CDR2 SASEGT. The CDR3 has 15 residues. With 8 bases clipped from V and 0 bases from J, the junction kept 9 bases outside the gene matches. This CDR3 is CASPSQGEYQETQYF. CDR3 DNA: TGTGCCAGCCCAAGCCAGGGGGAGTACCAAGAGACCCAGTACTTC.

The chain joins TRBV29-1 to TRBJ1-2; D gene unclear. Germline V CDR1 and CDR2: SQVTM, ANQGSEA. The CDR3 has 14 amino acids. Trimming removed 0 bases from V and 0 bases from J, with 8 bases in between. CDR3 sequence: CSVEDGEANYGYTF. As DNA, the CDR3 is TGCAGCGTTGAAGATGGGGAAGCTAACTATGGCTACACCTTC.

The chain has TRBV29-1 and TRBJ1-1; D unclear. Germline V lookup: CDR1 SQVTM, CDR2 ANQGSEA. The CDR3 is 13 amino acids. V gave up 4 bases and J gave up 0 bases, with 9 bases separating them. The CDR3 region has the DNA TGCAGCGTTGGCAGTTCGATGAACACTGAAGCTTTCTTT. Protein product: CSVGSSMNTEAFF. Full variable domain (rest looked up from reference TRBV29-1 and TRBJ1-1): SAVISQKPSRDICQRGTSLTIQCQVDSQVTMMFWYRQQPGQSLTLIATANQGSEATYESGFVIDKFPISRPNLTFSTLTVSNMSPEDSSIYLCSVGSSMNTEAFFGQGTRLTVV.

The gene calls are TRBV11-2 and TRBJ2-1, with D perhaps TRBD2 (6 bases). Per germline, CDR1 SGHAT and CDR2 FQNNGV. The V end was cut by 5 bases, the J end by 6 bases, with 11 bases between. The CDR3 is made up of 13 amino acids. The CDR3 DNA sequence: TGTGCCAGCAGCGTTACTAGCTTCAATGAGCAGTTCTTC. Translating gives CASSVTSFNEQFF.

This chain joins TRBV6-1 and TRBJ2-7; the match to TRBD1 covers 8 bases. The V gene end was trimmed by 11 bases and the J gene end by 3 bases; junction bases not matched to a gene: 6. The germline V gene has CDR1 MNHNS and CDR2 SASEGT. This CDR3 has 12 residues. Here the CDR3 reads CASRTGRYEQYF. The DNA of the CDR3 is TGTGCCTCGCGGACAGGGCGCTACGAGCAGTACTTC.

The chain has TRBV2 and TRBJ2-7; perhaps D is TRBD1 or TRBD2 (5 bases each). Per germline, CDR1 SNHLY and CDR2 FYNNEI. There are 13 residues in the CDR3. V gave up 7 bases and J gave up 7 bases, with 17 bases separating them. The CDR3 loop reads CASTRDLTPEQYF. CDR3 nucleotides: TGTGCCAGCACCCGGGACCTCACTCCAGAGCAGTACTTC.